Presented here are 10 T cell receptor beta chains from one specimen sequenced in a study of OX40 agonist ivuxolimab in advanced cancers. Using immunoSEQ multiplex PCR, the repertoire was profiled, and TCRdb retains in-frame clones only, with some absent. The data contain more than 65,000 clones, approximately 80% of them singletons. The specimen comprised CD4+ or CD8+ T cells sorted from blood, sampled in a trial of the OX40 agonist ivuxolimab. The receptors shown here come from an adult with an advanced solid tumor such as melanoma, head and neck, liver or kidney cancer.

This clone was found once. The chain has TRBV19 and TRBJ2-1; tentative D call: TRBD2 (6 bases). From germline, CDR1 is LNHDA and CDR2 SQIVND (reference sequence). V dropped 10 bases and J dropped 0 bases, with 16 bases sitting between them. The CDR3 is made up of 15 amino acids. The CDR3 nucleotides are TGTGCCACCCAGTCGGGGGAAAGCTCCTACAATGAGCAGTTCTTC. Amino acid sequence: CATQSGESSYNEQFF.

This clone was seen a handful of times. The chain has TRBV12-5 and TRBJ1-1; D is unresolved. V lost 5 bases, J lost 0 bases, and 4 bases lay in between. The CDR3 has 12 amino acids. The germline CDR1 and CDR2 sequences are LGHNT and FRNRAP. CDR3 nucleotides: TGTGCTAGTGGTCAAATGAACACTGAAGCTTTCTTT. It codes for CASGQMNTEAFF.

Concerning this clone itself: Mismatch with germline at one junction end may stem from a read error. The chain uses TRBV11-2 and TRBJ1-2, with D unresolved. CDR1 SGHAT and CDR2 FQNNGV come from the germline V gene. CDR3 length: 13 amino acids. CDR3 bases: TGTGCCAGCAGCGTAGACGGCGTATATGGCTACACCTTC. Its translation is CASSVDGVYGYTF.

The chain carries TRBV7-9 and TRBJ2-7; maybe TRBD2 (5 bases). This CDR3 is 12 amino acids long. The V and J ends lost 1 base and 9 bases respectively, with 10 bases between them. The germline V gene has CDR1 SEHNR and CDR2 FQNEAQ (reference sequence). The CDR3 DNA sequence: TGTGCCAGCAGCTTAGAGAAAGAGGGGCAGTACTTC. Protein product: CASSLEKEGQYF.

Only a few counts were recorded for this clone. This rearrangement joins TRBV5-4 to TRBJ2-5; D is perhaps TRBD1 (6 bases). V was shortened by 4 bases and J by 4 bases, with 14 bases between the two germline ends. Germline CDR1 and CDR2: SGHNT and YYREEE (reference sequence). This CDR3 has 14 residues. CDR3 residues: CASSLQTQGETQYF. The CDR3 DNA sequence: TGTGCCAGCAGCCTACAAACACAGGGAGAGACCCAGTACTTC.

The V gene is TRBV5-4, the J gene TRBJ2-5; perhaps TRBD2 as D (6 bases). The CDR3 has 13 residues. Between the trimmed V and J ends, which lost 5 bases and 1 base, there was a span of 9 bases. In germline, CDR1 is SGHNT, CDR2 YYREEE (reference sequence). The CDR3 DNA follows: TGTGCCAGCAGGCAGGGAGGCCAAGAGACCCAGTACTTC. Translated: CASRQGGQETQYF.

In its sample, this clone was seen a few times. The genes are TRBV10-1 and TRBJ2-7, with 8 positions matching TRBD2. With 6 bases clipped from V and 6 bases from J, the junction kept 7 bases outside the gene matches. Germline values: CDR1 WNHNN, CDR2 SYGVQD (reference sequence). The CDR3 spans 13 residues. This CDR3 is CASRGLASREQYF. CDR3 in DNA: TGCGCCAGCAGAGGACTAGCTTCTCGCGAGCAGTACTTC.

The CDR3 coding sequence is TGTGCCAGCAGCTCTACAGGGGGCGCGAACACCGGGGAGCTGTTTTTT. This sequence encodes CASSSTGGANTGELFF. V gene TRBV5-4 combines with J gene TRBJ2-2; 9 positions match TRBD1. The CDR3 length is 16 residues. J gave up 0 bases and V 3 bases, and 3 bases lay outside the gene matches. Germline-derived CDR1 and CDR2 are SGHNT and YYREEE (reference sequence). Full variable domain (missing parts from reference TRBV5-4 and TRBJ2-2): ETGVTQSPTHLIKTRGQQVTLRCSSQSGHNTVSWYQQALGQGPQFIFQYYREEENGRGNFPPRFSGLQFPNYSSELNVNALELDDSALYLCASSSTGGANTGELFFGEGSRLTVL.

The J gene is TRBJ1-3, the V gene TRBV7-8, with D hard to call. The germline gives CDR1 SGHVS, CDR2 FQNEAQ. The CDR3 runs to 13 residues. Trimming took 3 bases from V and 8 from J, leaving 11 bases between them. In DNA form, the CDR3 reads TGTGCCAGCAGCTTCATTCTTGCGGACACCATATATTTT. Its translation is CASSFILADTIYF.

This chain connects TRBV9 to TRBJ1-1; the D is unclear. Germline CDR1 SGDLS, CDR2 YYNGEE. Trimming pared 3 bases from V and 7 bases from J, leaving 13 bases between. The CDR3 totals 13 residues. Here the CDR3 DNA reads TGTGCCAGCAGCGCCCGACCTGCGAGTGAAGCTTTCTTT. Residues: CASSARPASEAFF. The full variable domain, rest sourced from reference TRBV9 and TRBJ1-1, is DSGVTQTPKHLITATGQRVTLRCSPRSGDLSVYWYQQSLDQGLQFLIQYYNGEERAKGNILERFSAQQFPDLHSELNLSSLELGDSALYFCASSARPASEAFFGQGTRLTVV.